The following is a T cell receptor beta chain sequence with its context. Its binding antigen is unknown. Base qualities are not provided; no much larger clone lies one nucleotide away. The cohort was made up of roughly 670 healthy bone marrow donors. Cohort members were all nominally healthy when sampled, although unrecorded immune exposures were likely present. The donor was CMV seropositive and was included in the group of some 290 seropositive cohort members. Every donor gave a peripheral blood sample, and the peripheral blood mononuclear cells from that sample were used for TCR beta sequencing. Genomic DNA extraction from the blood cell samples was performed with the Qiagen DNeasy Blood Extraction Kit. The CDR3 spans 13 residues, from the cysteine through the phenylalanine. The kept DNA is CDR3 alone, 39 bases in frame from the first base. CDR1 and CDR2, per the germline V gene, are MNHEY and SVGAGI. Trimming at the junction amounts to 6 bases on V and 0 bases on J, and the germline ends lie 9 bases apart.

This record belongs to a study of cytomegalovirus exposure and HLA in healthy donors (dated 2017 in TCRdb). Concerning the study at large: In an earlier analysis of around 540 of the donors, 276 Gb of sequence data and 100 million or so unique TCR beta sequences from roughly 190 million T cells were reported. In a later analysis, previously published TCR beta repertoires from 670 or so donors were re-analyzed and high-resolution HLA genotyping was added so that TCR occurrence patterns could be studied. The study combined high-throughput TCR immunosequencing, statistical association of individual TCRs with disease status, and machine learning to predict cytomegalovirus infection status. Donor age, sex, ethnicity and CMV serostatus were compiled together with the repertoire data. Every repertoire in the discovery cohort had been generated on one and the same sequencing platform. Typing coverage differed by locus: A, B, C, DRB1 and DQB1 were typed in about 620-630 donors, DQA1 in approximately 520, DPA1 in around 610, and DPB1 in 450 to 480. A later genetic analysis used genome-wide SNP genotypes for about three fifths of the roughly 700 donors, treating that subset as a discovery cohort. Five DR-DQ haplotypes were treated as single units for association and clustering because of strong linkage in the cohort. An earlier analysis of fewer than 700 of the donors applied high-throughput TCR beta sequencing to assess whether each TCR beta V gene segment acted as functional or pseudogenic. A separate validation cohort of some 130 different subjects was used in addition to the roughly 700-subject first cohort. HLA typing covered class I and class II loci at four-digit resolution. About 310 gigabases of sequencing data and tens of millions of unique TCR sequences were included in an early release covering under 650 HLA-typed donors. The genetic ancestry cluster associated with self-reported Caucasian donors included about 84% of the approximately 400 genotyped donors. The aim of the study was to test whether cataloging public T cell receptors could identify signatures of past pathogen exposure. The study used immunosequencing to profile the T cell repertoires of approximately 650 subjects and linked those repertoires to cytomegalovirus serostatus. In the later analysis, no new phenotypic data were used to find candidate immune exposures; instead, reliance was placed on TCR beta sequences and their occurrence across donors. On average, roughly 240,000 unique TCR beta nucleotide sequences were sequenced per donor among about 400 genotyped donors of the cohort, with roughly 18% of those sequences being non-productive.

Receptors were amplified or captured by the immunoSEQ multiplex PCR assay. A mixture of 60 forward primers for TCR Vbeta segments and 13 reverse primers for TCR Jbeta segments was used in the multiplex PCR. The CDR3 region of rearranged TCR beta genes was amplified from genomic DNA with a multiplex PCR assay. On the Illumina HiSeq System, the amplified TCR beta libraries were sequenced as 87-base-pair reads. Regarding the original processing steps: In a later analysis, some 80 million unique TCR beta chains were counted across the approximately 640 repertoires, and around 10 million of these chains were shared by at least two donors. Raw reads were error-corrected and collapsed into unique sequences by a nearest-neighbor algorithm in which closely related sequences were merged to remove PCR and sequencing errors. CDR3 sequences were aligned to IMGT reference sequences to assign V, D and J gene segments. Each retained sequence needed at least a six-nucleotide match to both a V gene segment and a J gene segment. A rearrangement counted as productive if the CDR3 had no stop codons and remained in frame with V and J, and every other rearrangement counted as non-productive. Following IMGT convention, CDR3 was defined as the stretch from the second conserved V-encoded cysteine to the conserved J-encoded phenylalanine. The earlier analysis of about 570 of the donors excluded any sequence lacking an unambiguous match to a single V gene segment. In an earlier analysis of almost 600 of the donors, a V segment was called functional when productive rearrangements were above 56.7%, and segregating when the standard deviation between donors exceeded 5%. To diagnose cytomegalovirus status from the catalog of TCR beta chain sequences, a statistical classification framework was built. In a later analysis, TCR nucleotide sequences were compared against IMGT/GENE-DB human TR gene sequences so that V and J genes could be assigned. A later analysis assigned CDR3 sequences and most-parsimonious VDJ recombination scenarios with the TCRdist pipeline. In a later analysis, each TCR beta chain was defined by its CDR3 amino acid sequence together with its V-gene family, and reads without a unique V-gene family were excluded. To address suspected cross-contamination and a sequencing artifact, a later analysis removed roughly 640 highly shared, low-generation-probability nucleotide sequences. A later analysis calculated a clonal expansion index for each public chain from normalized within-repertoire ranks of inferred template counts. A later analysis computed generation probabilities with a VDJ recombination model fitted to out-of-frame rearrangements, and checked the results against IGoR. Hypergeometric tests were used in a later analysis to score TCR-TCR, TCR-HLA and TCR-CMV co-occurrence, with a repertoire-size bias correction applied to the TCR pairs. False discovery rates were estimated in a later analysis by permuting HLA or CMV assignments 20 times. In a later analysis, co-occurring TCRs were grouped using DBSCAN, with TCRdist sequence similarity added in when clustering inside HLA-allele-positive subsets. For co-occurrence clustering, repertoires with fewer than 30,000 or more than 120,000 public chains were excluded, along with roughly 5 repertoires with anomalous nucleotide sharing. This is the immuneACCESS table as TCRdb keeps it, with only in-frame sequences that have V and J called. A part of the clones is gone; compared with another copy, unresolved V genes explain less than half, and the rest is unexplained. V and J calls and clone size are copied from that table; D and trimming were computed from the DNA. A total of over 75,000 clones appear in this sample, 82% of them only once. The ten largest make up 3.4% of the sample.

Study-level results and caveats: A later analysis reported that several top co-occurrence clusters appeared linked to parvovirus B19, influenza, CMV and Epstein-Barr virus. In both the original and validation cohorts, the classifier was reported to diagnose cytomegalovirus status with high specificity and sensitivity. A few of the identified cytomegalovirus-associated TCR beta chains were confirmed in vitro to be specific for cytomegalovirus antigens. It was suggested by the authors that the approach could potentially be generalized to other disease states and immunological phenotypes. Some IMGT-functional V segments, including TRBV6-2 and TRBV6-3, could not be told apart with the 87-base-pair reads, so those segments were excluded. The study gave a list of 150 to 200 TCR beta chains associated with cytomegalovirus. A group of highly shared sequence variants was considered likely to be a technical artifact of the sequencing pipeline. In a later analysis, most CMV-associated TCR beta chains were found to appear HLA-restricted, with HLA associations seemingly driven largely by CMV exposure. A later analysis found that TCR association rates varied across HLA loci, with DRB1 alleles showing the most associated TCRs and HLA-C alleles the fewest. A further reported finding was that TCR beta sequences accurately predicted the HLA-A and HLA-B alleles for most subjects in the first cohort. When HLA alleles, especially DR and DQ, strongly co-occurred, attributing TCR associations to individual alleles was difficult. This cohort had only TCR beta chains sequenced, and the lack of alpha or paired-chain data limited which features could be detected. The earlier analysis of 587 of the donors excluded roughly 17 rarely observed V segments, including chromosome 9 orphons, because counts were too low. Because HLA typing was missing for some donors at each locus, association tests included only the typed subset. Specific HLA alleles were associated with 15,000 to 20,000 TCR beta sequences at a false discovery rate of 0.05 in a later analysis. While some public TCRs were present in many individuals, most TCR sequences turned up only very rarely across donors. Linkage disequilibrium might explain the correlated functional status among segregating V segments, but an unknown experimental factor could not be excluded. Immune exposure information for the cohort was limited to CMV serostatus. In an earlier analysis of about 550 of the donors, most TCR beta V segments were observed in productive rearrangements about 90% or about 30% of the time, broadly matching IMGT annotations. In a later analysis, HLA-associated TCR beta chains showed more clonal expansion and lower generation probabilities than non-associated chains that were equally common. Compared with the roughly 700-donor mean, donors in an Asian-associated ancestry cluster had fewer N-insertions in productive TCRs, according to a later genetic analysis. An association between a missense DCLRE1C variant and V-gene and J-gene trimming of TCR beta chains was found in a later genetic analysis and replicated in an independent cohort. Roughly uniform sequencing depth across donors was assumed in presence/absence analyses, although this assumption may not hold.

Input material: PBMCs. The origin of this receptor is a man aged 25-40 years in good health and CMV-seropositive. The sequence joins TRBV6-5 to TRBJ2-7; the D region possibly corresponds to TRBD1 (5 bases align). The bases are TGTGCCAGCAGACGACAGAGCTCCTACGAGCAGTACTTC. Its translation reads: CASRRQSSYEQYF.